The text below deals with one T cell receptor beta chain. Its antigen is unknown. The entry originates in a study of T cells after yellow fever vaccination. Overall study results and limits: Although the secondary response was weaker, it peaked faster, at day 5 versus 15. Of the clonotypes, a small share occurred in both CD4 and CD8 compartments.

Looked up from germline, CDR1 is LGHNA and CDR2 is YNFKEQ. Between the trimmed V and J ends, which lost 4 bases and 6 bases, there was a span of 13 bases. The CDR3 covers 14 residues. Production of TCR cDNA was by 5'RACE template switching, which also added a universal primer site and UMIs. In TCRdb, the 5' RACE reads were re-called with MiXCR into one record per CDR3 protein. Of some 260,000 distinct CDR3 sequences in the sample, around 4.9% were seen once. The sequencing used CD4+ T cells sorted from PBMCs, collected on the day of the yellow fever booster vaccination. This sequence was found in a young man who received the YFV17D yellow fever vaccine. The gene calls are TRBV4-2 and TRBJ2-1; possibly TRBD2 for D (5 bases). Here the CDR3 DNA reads TGTGCCAGCAGCCCGGCGGTAAGCGGCAATGAGCAGTTCTTC. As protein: CASSPAVSGNEQFF.